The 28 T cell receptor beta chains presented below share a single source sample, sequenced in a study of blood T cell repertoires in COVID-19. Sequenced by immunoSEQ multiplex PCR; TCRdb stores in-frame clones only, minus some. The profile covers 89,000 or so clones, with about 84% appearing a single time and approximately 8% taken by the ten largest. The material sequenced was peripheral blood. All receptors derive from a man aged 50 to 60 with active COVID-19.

The CDR3 reads CASETGQGLYEQYF. The CDR3 nucleotides read TGTGCCAGCGAGACGGGACAGGGTCTCTACGAGCAGTACTTC. The gene calls are TRBV28 and TRBJ2-7; 9 bases map to TRBD1. The germline V gene encodes CDR1 MDHEN and CDR2 SYDVKM. The CDR3 consists of 14 residues. The V gene end was trimmed by 8 bases and the J gene end by 3 bases; junction bases not matched to a gene: 8. The full variable domain, with the rest looked up from reference TRBV28 and TRBJ2-7, is DVKVTQSSRYLVKRTGEKVFLECVQDMDHENMFWYRQDPGLGLRLIYFSYDVKMKEKGDIPEGYSVSREKKERFSLILESASTNQTSMYLCASETGQGLYEQYFGPGTRLTVT.

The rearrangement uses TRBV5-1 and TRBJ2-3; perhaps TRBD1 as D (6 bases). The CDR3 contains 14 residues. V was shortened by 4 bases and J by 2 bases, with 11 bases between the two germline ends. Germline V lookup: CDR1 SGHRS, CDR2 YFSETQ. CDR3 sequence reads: CASSPGTLTDTQYF. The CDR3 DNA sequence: TGCGCCAGCAGCCCCGGGACACTCACAGATACGCAGTATTTT.

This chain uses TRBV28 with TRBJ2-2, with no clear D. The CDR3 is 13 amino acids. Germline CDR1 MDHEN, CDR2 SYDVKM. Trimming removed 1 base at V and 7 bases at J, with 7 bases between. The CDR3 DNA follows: TGTGCCAGCAGTTTATCGGCAGGCGGGGAGCTGTTTTTT. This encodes CASSLSAGGELFF.

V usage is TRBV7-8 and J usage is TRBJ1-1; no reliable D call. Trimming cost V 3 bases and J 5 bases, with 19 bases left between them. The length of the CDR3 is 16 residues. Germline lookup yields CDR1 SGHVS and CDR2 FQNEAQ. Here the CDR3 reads CASSFGQVQGGTEAFF. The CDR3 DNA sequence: TGTGCCAGCAGCTTTGGTCAGGTCCAAGGTGGGACTGAAGCTTTCTTT.

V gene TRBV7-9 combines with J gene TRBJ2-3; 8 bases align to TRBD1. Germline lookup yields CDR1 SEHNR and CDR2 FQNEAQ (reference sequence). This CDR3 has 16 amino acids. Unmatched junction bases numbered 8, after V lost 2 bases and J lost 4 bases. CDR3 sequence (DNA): TGTGCCAGCAGCTTAAAAGGACAGGGAAGGTCAGATACGCAGTATTTT. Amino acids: CASSLKGQGRSDTQYF.

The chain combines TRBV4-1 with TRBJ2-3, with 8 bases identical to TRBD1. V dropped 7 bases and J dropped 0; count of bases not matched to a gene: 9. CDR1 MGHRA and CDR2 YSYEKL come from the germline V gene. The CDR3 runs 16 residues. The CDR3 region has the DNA TGCGCCAGCACCCTAGACAGGGGATCTAGCACAGATACGCAGTATTTT. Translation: CASTLDRGSSTDTQYF.

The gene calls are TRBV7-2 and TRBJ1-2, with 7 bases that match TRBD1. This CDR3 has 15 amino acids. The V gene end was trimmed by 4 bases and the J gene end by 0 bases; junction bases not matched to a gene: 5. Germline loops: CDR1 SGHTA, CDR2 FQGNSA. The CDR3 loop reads CASSSQGLANYGYTF. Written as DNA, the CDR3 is TGTGCCAGCAGCTCACAGGGGTTAGCTAACTATGGCTACACCTTC.

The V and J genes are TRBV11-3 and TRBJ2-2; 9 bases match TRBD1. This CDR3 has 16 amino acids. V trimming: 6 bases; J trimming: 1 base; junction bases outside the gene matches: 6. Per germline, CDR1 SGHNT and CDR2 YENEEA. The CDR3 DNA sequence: TGTGCCAGCAGAATATCGGGACAGGGGAACACCGGGGAGCTGTTTTTT. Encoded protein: CASRISGQGNTGELFF. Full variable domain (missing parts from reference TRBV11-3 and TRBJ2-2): EAGVVQSPRYKIIEKKQPVAFWCNPISGHNTLYWYLQNLGQGPELLIRYENEEAVDDSQLPKDRFSAERLKGVDSTLKIQPAELGDSAVYLCASRISGQGNTGELFFGEGSRLTVL.

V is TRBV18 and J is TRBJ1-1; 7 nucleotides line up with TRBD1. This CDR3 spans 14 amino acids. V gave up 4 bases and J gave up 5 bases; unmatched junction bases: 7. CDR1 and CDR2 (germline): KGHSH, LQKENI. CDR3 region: CASSQGRGKTEAFF. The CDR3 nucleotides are TGTGCCAGCTCACAGGGCAGGGGGAAAACTGAAGCTTTCTTT.

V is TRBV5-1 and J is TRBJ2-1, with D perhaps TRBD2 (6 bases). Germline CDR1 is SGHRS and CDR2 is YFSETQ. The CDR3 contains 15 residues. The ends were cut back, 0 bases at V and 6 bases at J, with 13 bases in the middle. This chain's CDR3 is CASSLGGGMGNEQFF. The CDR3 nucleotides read TGCGCCAGCAGCTTGGGAGGCGGGATGGGCAATGAGCAGTTCTTC.

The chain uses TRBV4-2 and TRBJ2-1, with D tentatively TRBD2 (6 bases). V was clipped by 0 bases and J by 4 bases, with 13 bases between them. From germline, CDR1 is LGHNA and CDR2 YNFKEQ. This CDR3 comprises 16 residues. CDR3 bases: TGTGCCAGCAGCCAAGATGTCCGGGGGACTTACAATGAGCAGTTCTTC. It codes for CASSQDVRGTYNEQFF.

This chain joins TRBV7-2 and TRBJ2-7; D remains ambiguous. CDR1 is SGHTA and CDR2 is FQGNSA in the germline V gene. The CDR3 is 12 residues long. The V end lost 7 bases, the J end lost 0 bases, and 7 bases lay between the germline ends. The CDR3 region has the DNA TGTGCCAGCAAGAGGTTCTCCTACGAGCAGTACTTC. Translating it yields CASKRFSYEQYF.

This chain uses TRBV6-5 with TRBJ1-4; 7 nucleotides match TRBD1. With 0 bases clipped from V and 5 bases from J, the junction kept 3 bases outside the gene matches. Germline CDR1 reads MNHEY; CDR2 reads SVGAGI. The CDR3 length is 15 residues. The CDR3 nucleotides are TGTGCCAGCAGTTACTCCGGGACAGTAAATGAAAAACTGTTTTTT. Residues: CASSYSGTVNEKLFF.

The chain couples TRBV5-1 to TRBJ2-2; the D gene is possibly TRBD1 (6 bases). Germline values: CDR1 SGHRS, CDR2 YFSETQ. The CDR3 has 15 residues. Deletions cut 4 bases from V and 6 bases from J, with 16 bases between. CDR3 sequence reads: CASSPDRSVAGELFF. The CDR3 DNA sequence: TGCGCCAGCAGCCCAGACAGGTCTGTTGCCGGGGAGCTGTTTTTT.

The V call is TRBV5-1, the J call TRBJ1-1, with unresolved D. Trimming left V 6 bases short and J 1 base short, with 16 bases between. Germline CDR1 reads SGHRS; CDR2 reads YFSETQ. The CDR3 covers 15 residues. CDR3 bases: TGCGCCAGCAAACTTTCCGGGAGTACGAACACTGAAGCTTTCTTT. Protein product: CASKLSGSTNTEAFF.

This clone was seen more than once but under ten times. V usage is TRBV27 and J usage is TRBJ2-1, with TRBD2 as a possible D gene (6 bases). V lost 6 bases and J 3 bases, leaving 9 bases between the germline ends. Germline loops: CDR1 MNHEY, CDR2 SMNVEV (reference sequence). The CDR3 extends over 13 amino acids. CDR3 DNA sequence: TGTGCCAGCAGGGTAGCGGTCTACAATGAGCAGTTCTTC. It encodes CASRVAVYNEQFF.

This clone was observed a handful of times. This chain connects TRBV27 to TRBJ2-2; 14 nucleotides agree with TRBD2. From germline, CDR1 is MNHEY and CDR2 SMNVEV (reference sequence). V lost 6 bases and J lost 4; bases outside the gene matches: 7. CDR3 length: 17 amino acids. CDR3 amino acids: CASSHRTSGRPTGELFF. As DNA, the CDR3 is TGTGCCAGCAGCCATCGGACTAGCGGGAGGCCCACCGGGGAGCTGTTTTTT.

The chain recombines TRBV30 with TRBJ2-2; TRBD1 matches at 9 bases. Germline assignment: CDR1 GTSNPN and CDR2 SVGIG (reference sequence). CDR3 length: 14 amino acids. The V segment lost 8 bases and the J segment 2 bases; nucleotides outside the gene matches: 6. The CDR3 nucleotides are TGTGCCCGGCGACAGGGGGTCAACACCGGGGAGCTGTTTTTT. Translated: CARRQGVNTGELFF.

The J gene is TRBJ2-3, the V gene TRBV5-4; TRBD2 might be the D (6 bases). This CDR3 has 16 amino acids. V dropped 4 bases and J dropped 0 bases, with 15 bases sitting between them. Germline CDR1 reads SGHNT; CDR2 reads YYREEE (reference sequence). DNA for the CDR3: TGTGCCAGCAGCCCCCCAAATGCGGGGAGCACAGATACGCAGTATTTT. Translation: CASSPPNAGSTDTQYF.

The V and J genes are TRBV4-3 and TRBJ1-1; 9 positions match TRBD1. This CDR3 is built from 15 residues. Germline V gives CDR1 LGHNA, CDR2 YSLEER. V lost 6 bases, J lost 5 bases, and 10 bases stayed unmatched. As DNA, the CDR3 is TGCGCCAGCAGGCGTGTTGGGACAGGGAGTACTGAAGCTTTCTTT. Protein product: CASRRVGTGSTEAFF.

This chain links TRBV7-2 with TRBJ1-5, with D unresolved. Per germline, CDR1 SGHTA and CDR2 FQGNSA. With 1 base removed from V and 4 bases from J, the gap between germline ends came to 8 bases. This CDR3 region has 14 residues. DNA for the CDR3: TGTGCCAGCAGCTTAGGAGGGAGGAATCAGCCCCAGCATTTT. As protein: CASSLGGRNQPQHF.

In nucleotides, the CDR3 is TGTGCCAGCAGATATGGGGCATATGAGAACACCGGGGAGCTGTTTTTT. Protein product: CASRYGAYENTGELFF. The chain has TRBV9 and TRBJ2-2; tentatively, D is TRBD1 (5 bases). V lost 5 bases to trimming and J lost 1 base, with 15 bases between them. The CDR3 length is 16 residues. CDR1 is SGDLS, CDR2 YYNGEE, per germline.

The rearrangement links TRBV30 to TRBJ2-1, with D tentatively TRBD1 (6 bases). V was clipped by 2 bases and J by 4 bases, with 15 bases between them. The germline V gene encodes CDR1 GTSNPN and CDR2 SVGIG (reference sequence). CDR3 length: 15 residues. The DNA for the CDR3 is TGTGCCTGGAGTCTCCGAAGGGGGTCGTACAATGAGCAGTTCTTC. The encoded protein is CAWSLRRGSYNEQFF. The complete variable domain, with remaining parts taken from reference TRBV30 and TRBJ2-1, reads SQTIHQWPATLVQPVGSPLSLECTVEGTSNPNLYWYRQAAGRGLQLLFYSVGIGQISSEVPQNLSASRPQDRQFILSSKKLLLSDSGFYLCAWSLRRGSYNEQFFGPGTRLTVL.

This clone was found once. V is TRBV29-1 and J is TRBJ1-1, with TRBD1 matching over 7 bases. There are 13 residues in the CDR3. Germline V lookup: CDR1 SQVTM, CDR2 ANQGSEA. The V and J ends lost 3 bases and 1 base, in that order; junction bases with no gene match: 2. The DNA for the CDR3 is TGCAGCGTTGAGCGGACAGGGAACACTGAAGCTTTCTTT. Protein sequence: CSVERTGNTEAFF. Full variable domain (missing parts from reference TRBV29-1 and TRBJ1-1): SAVISQKPSRDICQRGTSLTIQCQVDSQVTMMFWYRQQPGQSLTLIATANQGSEATYESGFVIDKFPISRPNLTFSTLTVSNMSPEDSSIYLCSVERTGNTEAFFGQGTRLTVV.

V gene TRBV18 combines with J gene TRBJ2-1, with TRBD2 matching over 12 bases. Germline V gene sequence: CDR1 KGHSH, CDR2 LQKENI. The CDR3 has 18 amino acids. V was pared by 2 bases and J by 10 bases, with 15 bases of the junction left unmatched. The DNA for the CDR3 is TGTGCCAGCTCACCAAAAGATCCGGGACTAGCGGGCCTCGGGGAGCAGTTCTTC. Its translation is CASSPKDPGLAGLGEQFF.

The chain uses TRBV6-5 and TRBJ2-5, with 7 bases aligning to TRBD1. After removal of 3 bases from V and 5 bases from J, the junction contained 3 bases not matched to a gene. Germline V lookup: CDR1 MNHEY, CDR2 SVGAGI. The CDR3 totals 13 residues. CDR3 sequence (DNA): TGTGCCAGCAGTTATAAAGGGGGCGAGACCCAGTACTTC. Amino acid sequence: CASSYKGGETQYF.

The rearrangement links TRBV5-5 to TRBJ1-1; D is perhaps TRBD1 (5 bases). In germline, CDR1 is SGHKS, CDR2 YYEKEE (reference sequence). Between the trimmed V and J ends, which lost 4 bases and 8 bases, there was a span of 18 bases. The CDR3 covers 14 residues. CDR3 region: CASSPATQKGEAFF. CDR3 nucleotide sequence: TGTGCCAGCAGCCCCGCAACCCAGAAGGGGGAAGCTTTCTTT.

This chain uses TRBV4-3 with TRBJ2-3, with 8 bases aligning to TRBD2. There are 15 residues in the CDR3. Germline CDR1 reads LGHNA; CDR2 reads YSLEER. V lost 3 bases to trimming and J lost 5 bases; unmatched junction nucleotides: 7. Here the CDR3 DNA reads TGCGCCAGCAGCCAGGGGGCGGGGGGTCGAGATACGCAGTATTTT. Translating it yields CASSQGAGGRDTQYF.